This entry concerns a single T cell receptor beta chain. Its specificity is not known. The data are from a study of CXCR3-negative and CXCR3-positive naive CD8 T cells. General observations from the study: When CXCR3-positive naive cells were set against CXCR3-negative naive cells, the former had more hydrophobic TRB CDR3s.

Via 5' RACE with UMI labels, TRB cDNA libraries were prepared. TCRdb re-called the 5' RACE reads and catalogs CDR3 proteins one per entry, DNA excluded. In total, the table holds nearly 90,000 distinct CDR3 sequences. CDR1 is MDHEN, CDR2 SYDVKM, per germline. The CDR3 covers 15 residues. The TCR sequence derives from a human donor in good health. Some clones in this sample may be carry-over from other donors' samples. The chain couples TRBV28 to TRBJ2-7; absent DNA, TCRdb's TRBD2 call cannot be checked. Sequencing was done on a sample of naive CXCR3+ CD8+ T cells from blood. Stated subset: CD45RO-CCR7+CD27+CD95- naive CD8+ T cells expressing CXCR3 (TNR3+). The CDR3 protein is CASSFPRTGLYEQYF.